This T cell receptor beta chain emerged from a study of control samples from healthy donors and cancer patients. Sequencing was performed with immunoSEQ multiplex PCR; in TCRdb, only in-frame clones are kept and a portion is missing. The sample lists 65,000 to 70,000 clones; around 84% were seen once. The ends were cut back, 3 bases at V and 0 bases at J, with 9 bases in the middle. This CDR3 is 15 amino acids long. The V gene's germline CDR1 is SGHTA and CDR2 FQGNSA. The sample comprised PBMCs. The chain couples TRBV7-2 to TRBJ2-1, with D perhaps TRBD2 (6 bases). The receptor's source is a woman aged 45-65 years with lung cancer. CDR3 loop: CASSFSGSSYNEQFF. The CDR3 DNA reads TGTGCCAGCAGCTTTAGCGGCAGCTCCTACAATGAGCAGTTCTTC.